One and the same sample provided the 8 T cell receptor beta chains below, sequenced in a study of Graves' ophthalmopathy and Graves' hyperthyroidism. The TCR beta CDR3 regions underwent amplification from RNA transcripts. Investigators did first-round RT-PCR with HTBI primers, then second-round multiplex PCR. TCRdb independently ran MiXCR on the multiplex PCR reads; one entry per CDR3 protein. This sample has under 350,000 distinct CDR3 sequences, with 15% to 20% found just once. Source material: peripheral blood. Every receptor here comes from an adult man with Graves' ophthalmopathy.

This clonotype has ten or more counts. The J gene is TRBJ2-7, the V gene TRBV24-1, with D possibly called TRBD1 or TRBD2 (5 bases each). This CDR3 comprises 15 residues. In germline, CDR1 is KGHDR, CDR2 SFDVKD. V was pared by 5 bases and J by 2 bases, with 15 bases between. The CDR3 reads CATSGGRTTTYEQYF. Here the CDR3 DNA reads TGTGCCACCAGTGGGGGACGGACGACGACCTACGAGCAGTACTTC.

This clonotype was seen ten or more times. The CDR3 loop is CSVEDPGQGPEQYF. In DNA, the CDR3 is TGCAGCGTTGAAGATCCCGGACAGGGGCCGGAGCAGTACTTC. The gene calls are TRBV29-1 and TRBJ2-7, with 9 bases matching TRBD1. The CDR3 has 14 residues. The germline V gene encodes CDR1 SQVTM and CDR2 ANQGSEA. J was trimmed by 7 bases and V by 0 bases; bases with no gene match: 7.

The chain combines TRBV20-1 with TRBJ2-5, with D perhaps TRBD2 (6 bases). CDR3 length equals 15 residues. Trimming stripped 0 bases from V and 1 base from J, with 12 bases between. CDR1 and CDR2 (germline): DFQATT, SNEGSKA (reference sequence). The chain's CDR3 is CSAREGLAIQETQYF. The CDR3 DNA reads TGCAGTGCTAGAGAAGGGCTAGCGATCCAAGAGACCCAGTACTTC.

This clonotype was counted many times. The chain combines TRBV6-5 with TRBJ1-6; no definite D call. Germline lookup yields CDR1 MNHEY and CDR2 SVGAGI. The V and J ends lost 4 bases and 8 bases respectively, with 18 bases between them. This CDR3 is 16 amino acids long. CDR3 DNA: TGTGCCAGCAGTTTTCTCGACTTTGGGGTGTATTCACCCCTCCACTTT. As protein: CASSFLDFGVYSPLHF.

Worth noting for this clonotype: Germline and junction disagree at one end, which may indicate a read error. The chain joins TRBV19 to TRBJ1-5, with D hard to call. Germline CDR1 LNHDA, CDR2 SQIVND (reference sequence). The CDR3 contains 15 residues. The CDR3 reads CASRPDGISNQPQPF. For the CDR3, the DNA is TGTGCCAGTAGGCCTGACGGTATCAGCAATCAGCCCCAGCCTTTT.

This clonotype was counted many times. The chain joins TRBV19 to TRBJ2-5, with D possibly being TRBD2 (5 bases). Germline V gives CDR1 LNHDA, CDR2 SQIVND (reference sequence). The ends were cut back, 5 bases at V and 0 bases at J, with 7 bases in the middle. The CDR3 contains 13 residues. DNA of the CDR3: TGTGCCAGTAGTGAGCGGAACCAAGAGACCCAGTACTTC. This codes for CASSERNQETQYF. Drawing the rest from reference TRBV19 and TRBJ2-5, the complete variable domain is DGGITQSPKYLFRKEGQNVTLSCEQNLNHDAMYWYRQDPGQGLRLIYYSQIVNDFQKGDIAEGYSVSREKKESFPLTVTSAQKNPTAFYLCASSERNQETQYFGPGTRLLVL.

This clonotype was found many times. This may come from a read error, since a much larger clone is one base off. J is TRBJ1-2 and V is TRBV10-1, with 7 bases aligning to TRBD1. With V trimmed by 5 bases and J by 7 bases, 13 bases remained unmatched. CDR3 length equals 15 residues. Germline V gene lookup returns CDR1 WNHNN and CDR2 SYGVQD (reference sequence). CDR3 coding DNA: TGCGCCAGCAGTACCGAAAAGGGGGCTGTCTGTGGCTACACCTTC. It codes for CASSTEKGAVCGYTF.

This clonotype appeared many times. V and J are TRBV11-2 and TRBJ2-5, with 9 bases fitting TRBD1. In germline, CDR1 is SGHAT, CDR2 FQNNGV. The CDR3 length is 15 residues. Trimming removed 5 bases from V and 5 bases from J; junction bases left unmatched: 9. CDR3 nucleotides: TGTGCCAGCAGCCTACCGACAGGGGGTAGGGAGACCCAGTACTTC. Amino acid sequence: CASSLPTGGRETQYF.